Each of the 21 T cell receptor delta chains below was sequenced from the same sample in a study of γδ T cells in repeated Plasmodium falciparum infection. Vgamma9/Vdelta2+ and Vdelta2-negative gammadelta T cells were flow-sorted from PBMC for bulk sequencing. TCRdb reran clone calling via CATT on the multiplex PCR reads. The sample has roughly 90,000 delta-chain clones; 0.8% to 1% are singletons. The sample comprised gamma-delta T cells from blood. These receptors came from a pool of human donors (malaria-infected and uninfected, not separated).

This clone occurred a few times. TCRdb's protein for this DNA is that of a much larger clone and differs from the translation at residue 7, likely a read error; the protein shown is the DNA translation. V usage is TRDV1 and J usage is TRDJ1; D unresolved. The J gene is absent in TCRdb and was assigned here via DNA matching to germline. Per the germline V gene, CDR1 is TSWWSYY and CDR2 is QGS. Trimming pared 1 base from V and 3 bases from J, leaving 12 bases between. The CDR3 totals 15 residues. Here the CDR3 DNA reads TGTGCTCTTGGGGAACCGGGCAGTAGGGCCGATAAACTCATCTTT. Amino acids: CALGEPGSRADKLIF.

This clone was detected ten times or more. TCRdb's entry gives the protein of a much larger clone, which mismatches this DNA's translation at residue 11, likely from a read error; the protein reported here is translated from the DNA. The CDR3 here is CALGELGKLSPKVLGDTYYKLIF. In DNA, the CDR3 is TGTGCTCTTGGGGAACTTGGCAAATTATCCCCCAAAGTACTGGGGGATACTTACTATAAACTCATCTTT. This chain joins TRDV1 and TRDJ1; TRDD3 agrees at 12 bases. The V gene's germline CDR1 is TSWWSYY and CDR2 QGS. The CDR3 sequence is 23 residues long. V dropped 0 bases and J dropped 6; count of bases not matched to a gene: 26.

A few counts support this clone. Translating this DNA gives a protein that differs at residue 5 from the TCRdb one, which belongs to a much larger clone; a read error is likely, and the protein shown is this translation. V and J are TRDV1 and TRDJ1; 8 nucleotides line up with TRDD3. V dropped 5 bases and J dropped 5; count of bases not matched to a gene: 22. Germline CDR1 TSWWSYY, CDR2 QGS. This CDR3 comprises 19 residues. The chain's CDR3 is CALGNHLVSRGITKDKLIF. The CDR3 coding sequence is TGTGCTCTTGGGAATCACTTAGTTAGCCGGGGGATAACCAAGGATAAACTCATCTTT.

This clone was detected ten times or more. The chain has TRDV1 and TRDJ1; 7 bases match TRDD3. J was trimmed by 2 bases and V by 4 bases; bases with no gene match: 16. The CDR3 has 18 amino acids. The germline gives CDR1 TSWWSYY, CDR2 QGS. CDR3 amino acids: CALGAPSGIGAGTDKLIF. Here the CDR3 DNA reads TGTGCTCTTGGGGCACCTTCGGGGATAGGGGCGGGAACCGATAAACTCATCTTT.

This clone was seen a handful of times. TCRdb has a much larger clone's protein, which differs at residue 12 from the translation of this DNA, likely because of a read error; what is shown is the protein translated from the DNA. No J gene was named, though the V gene is TRDV2; TRDD3, the D gene given by the table, was not confirmed from the DNA. The CDR3 is made up of 14 amino acids. In germline, CDR1 is GEAIGNYY, CDR2 EKD. In DNA, the CDR3 is TGTGCCTGTGACACCGTGGGGATCCTCGATAAACCCATCTTT. This codes for CACDTVGILDKPIF.

As concerns this clone: The amino acid sequence in TCRdb belongs to a much larger clone and departs from this DNA's translation at residue 8, likely a sequencing read error; the sequence shown is translated from the DNA. The V gene is TRDV2, the J gene TRDJ1; 7 bases line up with TRDD3. No J segment appears in TCRdb, so it was assigned here by matching the sequence to germline. This CDR3 has 18 amino acids. The germline V gene has CDR1 GEAIGNYY and CDR2 EKD. The V gene end was trimmed by 3 bases and the J gene end by 0 bases; junction bases not matched to a gene: 15. The chain's CDR3 is CACDLLGSPLEYTDKLIF. CDR3 nucleotide sequence: TGTGCCTGTGACTTACTGGGGAGTCCTTTGGAGTACACCGATAAACTCATCTTT.

This clone was counted only a few times. This likely came from a read error, as a far larger clone is one base away. Other DNA variants within this sample encode the same CDR3. No J gene was called, and the V gene is TRDV2; the tabulated D call, TRDD3, remains unverified against the DNA. This CDR3 comprises 16 residues. Germline V gene sequence: CDR1 GEAIGNYY, CDR2 EKD. CDR3 in amino acids: CACDTVGGLYTDKLIF. The CDR3 DNA is TGTGCCTGTGACACCGTTGGGGGATTATACACCGATAAGCTCATCTTT.

This clone has only a few counts. The mismatch at residue 22 between this DNA's translation and the TCRdb protein of a much larger clone likely reflects a read error; the protein shown is translated from the DNA. The V and J genes are TRDV1 and TRDJ1, with 10 bases lining up with TRDD3. The germline CDR1 and CDR2 sequences are TSWWSYY and QGS. This CDR3 is built from 24 residues. CDR3 amino acids: CALGESPTSSMYWGITPHTDKPIF. The CDR3 nucleotides read TGTGCTCTTGGGGAATCCCCAACCTCCTCGATGTACTGGGGGATCACCCCTCACACCGATAAACCCATCTTT.

This clone was picked up a small number of times. The amino acid sequence in TCRdb belongs to a much larger clone and departs from this DNA's translation at residue 16, likely a sequencing read error; the sequence shown is translated from the DNA. Called V gene: TRDV2; the J gene was not called; the DNA was not compared with TRDD3, the D call given in the table. Looked up from germline, CDR1 is GEAIGNYY and CDR2 is EKD. CDR3 length: 18 amino acids. The DNA for the CDR3 is TGTGCCTGTGACAGTAGGACTGGGGGACATCTCTACACCGATAAACACATCTTT. The encoded protein is CACDSRTGGHLYTDKHIF.

About this clone: This DNA's translation differs at residue 13 from TCRdb's protein, which comes from a much larger clone; a read error is likely, and the protein shown is translated from the DNA. The chain couples TRDV2 to TRDJ1; 11 nucleotides match TRDD3. TCRdb gives no J gene; it was assigned here by matching the DNA to germline. The V gene end was trimmed by 1 base and the J gene end by 1 base; junction bases not matched to a gene: 13. The CDR3 contains 19 residues. Germline V gene sequence: CDR1 GEAIGNYY, CDR2 EKD. The CDR3 loop is CACDTPWKVGDTCTDKLIF. In nucleotides, the CDR3 is TGTGCCTGTGACACGCCTTGGAAGGTGGGGGATACGTGCACCGATAAACTCATCTTT.

The V gene is TRDV2, the J gene TRDJ1; the match to TRDD3 covers 11 bases. The J gene was missing in TCRdb and was found by matching the end of the DNA to germline. Germline values: CDR1 GEAIGNYY, CDR2 EKD. The CDR3 loop spans 23 amino acids. This CDR3 is CAITSHWGIWDTGVRGCVDKLIF. The CDR3 DNA reads TGTGCTATTACTAGTCACTGGGGGATATGGGACACCGGGGTACGGGGGTGTGTCGATAAACTCATCTTT.

This clone appeared many times. A far larger clone is off by one base, so a read error is likely. Other nucleotide sequences in the sample specify the same CDR3. This rearrangement joins TRDV2 to TRDJ1; 11 bases match TRDD3. Germline matching of the DNA provided the J gene here, since TCRdb leaves it blank. Per the germline V gene, CDR1 is GEAIGNYY and CDR2 is EKD. The CDR3 is 18 amino acids. CDR3 region: CACDTLTVLGDRTDKLIF. DNA of the CDR3: TGCGCCTGTGACACCCTAACCGTACTGGGGGATAGAACCGATAAACTCATCTTT.

About this clone itself: TCRdb shows a much larger clone's protein in place of this DNA's translation, and the two differ at residue 3, likely through a read error; the protein shown is translated from the DNA. The genes are TRDV2 and TRDJ1; 9 bases line up with TRDD3. Looked up from germline, CDR1 is GEAIGNYY and CDR2 is EKD. This CDR3 spans 22 amino acids. The CDR3 DNA sequence: TGTGCCCGTGAATGCTCCTACTTCCTCTATTACGCGGTTGGGGATACGCGCGATAAACTCATCTTT. Translation gives CARECSYFLYYAVGDTRDKLIF.

This clone was seen ten or more times. Since a far larger clone is one base different, this is likely a read error. Additional DNA sequences in this sample encode the identical CDR3. The chain is built from TRDV2 and TRDJ1, with 7 bases that match TRDD3. The J gene, absent from TCRdb, was called here by matching the DNA to germline. V lost 0 bases and J lost 1; bases outside the gene matches: 13. Germline-derived CDR1 and CDR2 are GEAIGNYY and EKD. The CDR3 is made up of 18 amino acids. CDR3 in amino acids: CACDTVSRLGGGTDKLIF. CDR3 bases: TGTGCCTGTGACACCGTTTCCCGGCTGGGGGGGGGCACCGATAAACTCATCTTT.

On this clone: The protein that TCRdb holds for this DNA derives from a much larger clone and differs from the translated DNA at residue 11, which likely indicates a read error; the protein shown here is translated from the DNA. V and J are TRDV2 and TRDJ1, with TRDD3 matching 8 bases. The J gene, left out of TCRdb, was set here by checking the DNA against germline. V was pared by 3 bases and J by 4 bases, with 12 bases of the junction left unmatched. This CDR3 is 16 amino acids long. Germline CDR1 reads GEAIGNYY; CDR2 reads EKD. This chain's CDR3 is CACDEVSRDTIDKLIF. As DNA, the CDR3 is TGTGCCTGTGACGAAGTTTCGAGGGATACGATCGATAAACTCATCTTT.

In this sample, this clone turned up a few times. This DNA translates differently at residue 5 from the TCRdb protein, which is that of a much larger clone; a read error is likely, and the protein shown is the DNA's own translation. The chain uses TRDV1 and TRDJ1; 7 bases align to TRDD3. In the absence of a J gene in TCRdb, the DNA was matched to germline to assign it here. The CDR3 contains 19 residues. Unmatched junction bases numbered 17, after V lost 4 bases and J lost 0 bases. CDR1 is TSWWSYY and CDR2 is QGS in the germline V gene. The CDR3 nucleotides read TGTGCTCTTGGGGGACTTTTTCTGGGAAGTTGGGGGAACACCGATAAACTCATCTTT. Translated, it gives CALGGLFLGSWGNTDKLIF.

The table lists this clone with a few counts. With only one base between it and a far larger clone, this is likely a read error. This CDR3 is also generated by other DNA sequences in the sample. The CDR3 region has the DNA TGTGCATGTCGAAGTACTGGGGGACCAAGAACCGATAAACTCATCTTT. Its protein is CACRSTGGPRTDKLIF. V is TRDV2 and J is TRDJ1, with 9 bases that match TRDD3. The CDR3 is 16 residues long. Germline CDR1 GEAIGNYY, CDR2 EKD.

Notes on this clone: TCRdb assigns this DNA the protein of a much larger clone, which departs from its translation at residue 16; this likely reflects a read error, and the protein shown comes from translating the DNA. The V gene is TRDV1, the J gene TRDJ1; no clear D gene. The length of the CDR3 is 18 residues. In germline, CDR1 is TSWWSYY, CDR2 QGS. The CDR3 DNA reads TGTGCTCTTGGGGACCAAAGACTTTCTGACTGTAACACCGATAAACACATCTTT. It yields the protein CALGDQRLSDCNTDKHIF.

This clone was detected a few times. This DNA's translation differs at residue 3 from TCRdb's protein, which comes from a much larger clone; a read error is likely, and the protein shown is translated from the DNA. Other DNA sequences in the same sample also yield this CDR3. The chain couples TRDV2 to TRDJ1, with 13 nucleotides matching TRDD3. TCRdb is silent on the J gene; assignment here came from matching the DNA to germline. Germline-derived CDR1 and CDR2 are GEAIGNYY and EKD. The length of the CDR3 is 22 residues. The CDR3 spells CARDTGYWGIRTLPTFSDKLIF. As DNA, the CDR3 is TGTGCCCGTGACACCGGTTACTGGGGGATACGCACCCTACCGACGTTTTCCGATAAACTCATCTTT.

This clone has at least ten counts. The chain carries TRDV2 and TRDJ1, with 13 nucleotides matching TRDD3. CDR3 length: 17 residues. Germline assignment: CDR1 GEAIGNYY and CDR2 EKD. J gave up 3 bases and V 4 bases, and 10 bases lay outside the gene matches. The CDR3 is CACDSLLGDTQSDKLIF. As DNA, the CDR3 is TGTGCCTGTGATTCCTTACTGGGGGATACGCAATCCGATAAACTCATCTTT.

Note on this clone: The protein held in TCRdb is that of a much larger clone and does not match this DNA's translation at residue 3, likely because of a read error; the protein shown is translated from the DNA. The chain employs TRDV2 and TRDJ1; 10 bases match TRDD3. Since TCRdb gives no J gene, matching the DNA to germline was used here to assign it. The CDR3 spans 16 residues. Per germline, CDR1 GEAIGNYY and CDR2 EKD. CDR3 sequence reads: CASDTSRGIRDDKLIF. Written as DNA, the CDR3 is TGTGCCAGTGACACAAGTCGGGGGATACGAGACGATAAACTCATCTTT.